This T cell receptor beta chain was obtained from a study of OX40 agonist ivuxolimab in advanced cancers. Background on the whole study: Ivuxolimab was an agonistic, fully human IgG2 monoclonal antibody directed against OX40 (CD134), a costimulatory receptor. The monotherapy dose-escalation portion (N ≈ 50 patients) of the phase I ivuxolimab trial is reported in the paper. Partial responses were achieved by three dose-escalation patients, of whom one had hepatocellular carcinoma and two had cutaneous melanoma. Prior anti-PD-1, anti-PD-L1 or anti-CTLA-4 therapy was permitted, and about two fifths of dose-escalation patients had received checkpoint inhibitors. Intravenous ivuxolimab was administered to patients every 2 weeks at six dose levels: 0.01, 0.1, 0.3, 1.5, 3 and 10 mg/kg. The dose-escalation cohort was 82.7% male with a mean age of about 54 years, ranging from about 23 to 85. Peripheral TCRbeta sequencing aimed to test whether ivuxolimab altered TCR sequence diversity and caused clonal T-cell expansion. Of the roughly 52 dose-escalation patients, hepatocellular carcinoma was present in around 20, melanoma in around 15, renal cell carcinoma in 9 and head and neck cancer in 9.

Relative to germline, V is missing 10 bases and J is missing 4 bases, with 8 bases of the junction outside any gene match. From the germline V gene, CDR1 is WSHSY and CDR2 is SAAADI. The CDR3 runs 15 residues from the cysteine to the phenylalanine. The CDR3 DNA has 45 bases and is translated from base 1. For sequencing of the TCRbeta CDR3 region, genomic DNA was extracted from the sorted cells. The immunoSEQ Assay was used for sequencing of TCRbeta CDR3 regions. What TCRdb holds here is the immuneACCESS table cut down to in-frame rearrangements. Part of the clones is not present; checked against another copy, under half of the missing clones reflect an unresolved V gene, and the others are unexplained. This sample has about 80,000 clones in its table, and around 90% of those were observed once. The top ten clones comprise 5.5% to 6.5% of the sample. Regarding this clone: The specificity of this receptor is unknown. Base quality data are lacking; no much larger clone is found one base away.

The trial excluded patients who had a history of autoimmune disease or who were on systemic immunosuppression. Peripheral blood for TCR sequencing was collected from all dose cohorts at baseline, on cycle 4 day 1, and on cycle 7 day 1. The samples were drawn from a first-in-human, open-label, multicenter phase I dose-escalation trial of ivuxolimab. Adults with locally advanced or metastatic head and neck squamous cell, hepatocellular, melanoma or renal cell carcinoma were enrolled in the trial. CD4+ and CD8+ T cells were sorted separately from peripheral blood before TCR sequencing. General findings and caveats noted by the study authors: On average, CD8+ T cells showed more expanded clones than CD4+ T cells after ivuxolimab. Low levels of normalized T-cell clonal expansion were also seen in some patients who did not respond. In the 0.1-3.0 mg/kg groups, partial responders had among the lowest normalized peripheral clonal expansion, particularly in CD8+ T cells. At doses from 0.1 to 3.0 mg/kg, clonal expansion was seen in both CD4+ and CD8+ blood T cells between baseline and week 6. The antigen specificity of the peripheral T cells that underwent clonal expansion was not determined.

This sequence uses TRBV10-2 and TRBJ2-1; 12 central bases correspond to TRBD2. Sequences were derived from CD4+ or CD8+ T cells sorted from blood, sampled in a trial of the OX40 agonist ivuxolimab. The receptor was isolated from an adult with an advanced solid tumor such as melanoma, head and neck, liver or kidney cancer. The base sequence is TGCGCCACGAGGACTAGCGGGGAACCATACAATGAGCAGTTCTTC. The resulting protein is CATRTSGEPYNEQFF.